Each of the 31 T cell receptor beta chains below was sequenced from the same sample in a study of shared clonotypes between healthy human individuals. TCRdb's copy holds only in-frame clones and misses some; the assay was immunoSEQ multiplex PCR. The sample comprises 2 million to 2.5 million clones, less than 95% of which are singletons, and around 0.38% rests with the top ten. Sequencing input: naive CD4+ T cells from PBMCs. This sample's subset: CD45RA+ positively selected. All receptors come from a man in his late teens or twenties in good health. Some clones in this sample may be carry-over from other donors' samples.

Only one count was recorded for this clone. The chain has TRBV2 and TRBJ2-1; D is unresolved. The CDR3 covers 13 residues. The V end was cut by 4 bases, the J end by 9 bases, with 13 bases between. The germline V gene has CDR1 SNHLY and CDR2 FYNNEI. This chain's CDR3 is CASSGGPSGEQFF. CDR3 DNA: TGTGCCAGCAGTGGAGGACCGTCGGGTGAGCAGTTCTTC.

This clone was seen a single time. This chain uses TRBV6-1 with TRBJ1-5; no clear D gene. Germline V gene sequence: CDR1 MNHNS, CDR2 SASEGT. CDR3 length: 16 amino acids. V lost 4 bases and J lost 6, with 19 bases in between. CDR3 nucleotide sequence: TGTGCCAGCAGTGTCGGGTCAAAGGGAGCGGGTCAGCCCCAGCATTTT. Translated: CASSVGSKGAGQPQHF.

The J gene is TRBJ2-1, the V gene TRBV28; 8 nucleotides agree with TRBD2. The CDR3 contains 15 residues. The germline gives CDR1 MDHEN, CDR2 SYDVKM. Trimming at V came to 6 bases and at J to 4 bases, leaving 8 bases not matched to a gene. CDR3 sequence reads: CASRGLAGLYNEQFF. In DNA, the CDR3 is TGTGCCAGCAGGGGATTAGCGGGATTATACAATGAGCAGTTCTTC.

This clone was counted only a few times. The chain has TRBV4-2 and TRBJ1-1, with 9 bases lining up with TRBD1. Germline values: CDR1 LGHNA, CDR2 YNFKEQ. J gave up 5 bases and V 5 bases, and 6 bases lay outside the gene matches. The length of the CDR3 is 14 residues. DNA of the CDR3: TGTGCCAGCAGCTACGGACAGGGGAGGACTGAAGCTTTCTTT. This gives the protein CASSYGQGRTEAFF.

The genes are TRBV5-6 and TRBJ1-5; 8 nucleotides line up with TRBD1. The germline V gene encodes CDR1 SGHDT and CDR2 YYEEEE. V gave up 4 bases and J gave up 1 base; unmatched junction bases: 7. The CDR3 is 16 residues long. The CDR3 DNA reads as TGTGCCAGCAGCAAAAGACAGGGGAAAAGCAATCAGCCCCAGCATTTT. Translation: CASSKRQGKSNQPQHF.

The V gene is TRBV5-6, the J gene TRBJ2-2, with 12 bases matching TRBD2. The CDR3 is 17 residues long. CDR1 and CDR2 (germline): SGHDT, YYEEEE. The junction had 7 bases not matched to a gene; V was cut back by 3 bases and J by 4 bases. CDR3 DNA sequence: TGTGCCAGCAGCTACTTCGGACTAGCGGGAAGCACCGGGGAGCTGTTTTTT. It translates to CASSYFGLAGSTGELFF.

The rearrangement links TRBV18 to TRBJ1-1; 9 nucleotides match TRBD1. The CDR3 is 13 residues long. Trimming took 7 bases from V and 1 from J; bases not matched to a gene: 1. CDR1 KGHSH and CDR2 LQKENI come from the germline V gene. The CDR3 sequence: CASLQGANTEAFF. CDR3 in DNA: TGTGCCAGCTTACAGGGGGCGAACACTGAAGCTTTCTTT. The whole variable domain, remainder taken from reference TRBV18 and TRBJ1-1, is NAGVMQNPRHLVRRRGQEARLRCSPMKGHSHVYWYRQLPEEGLKFMVYLQKENIIDESGMPKERFSAEFPKEGPSILRIQQVVRGDSAAYFCASLQGANTEAFFGQGTRLTVV.

The genes are TRBV28 and TRBJ1-3, with TRBD1 matching over 9 bases. V trimming: 2 bases; J trimming: 1 base; junction bases outside the gene matches: 12. Looked up from germline, CDR1 is MDHEN and CDR2 is SYDVKM. The CDR3 is made up of 19 amino acids. The CDR3 DNA sequence: TGTGCCAGCAGTTTAGGGTTGGCCAGGACAGGGGATTCTGGAAACACCATATATTTT. Amino acids: CASSLGLARTGDSGNTIYF.

V and J are TRBV4-1 and TRBJ2-3; 12 bases agree with TRBD2. The V gene's germline CDR1 is MGHRA and CDR2 YSYEKL. V shed 4 bases, J shed 6 bases, and the junction held 5 bases outside the gene matches. The CDR3 has 15 amino acids. CDR3 amino acids: CASSLGTSGRDTQYF. CDR3 nucleotide sequence: TGCGCCAGCAGCCTAGGAACTAGCGGGAGGGATACGCAGTATTTT.

The gene calls are TRBV5-1 and TRBJ1-5, with 7 bases that match TRBD1. Looked up from germline, CDR1 is SGHRS and CDR2 is YFSETQ. CDR3 length equals 16 residues. Unmatched junction bases numbered 11, after V lost 4 bases and J lost 4 bases. The CDR3 reads CASSPFRQGSNQPQHF. In DNA, the CDR3 is TGCGCCAGCAGCCCATTTCGACAGGGATCGAATCAGCCCCAGCATTTT.

V gene TRBV14 combines with J gene TRBJ2-6; tentative D call: TRBD1 (5 bases). The germline CDR1 and CDR2 sequences are SGHDN and FVKESK. This CDR3 spans 17 amino acids. V was trimmed by 3 bases and J by 2 bases, leaving 14 bases between them. The DNA for the CDR3 is TGTGCCAGCAGCCACTTCCCTACAGGTGCTGGGGCCAACGTCCTGACTTTC. The encoded protein is CASSHFPTGAGANVLTF.

This rearrangement joins TRBV29-1 to TRBJ1-4; D not certain. Deletions cut 6 bases from V and 5 bases from J, with 16 bases between. Germline V gives CDR1 SQVTM, CDR2 ANQGSEA. The CDR3 runs to 14 residues. In DNA, the CDR3 is TGCAGCGTCCCAGACCCTTACTCAAATGAAAAACTGTTTTTT. Its translation: CSVPDPYSNEKLFF.

The chain uses TRBV2 and TRBJ1-1; D call uncertain. Germline CDR1 SNHLY, CDR2 FYNNEI. With 7 bases removed from V and 7 bases from J, the gap between germline ends came to 10 bases. CDR3 length: 11 residues. This CDR3 reads CASIYQFEAFF. CDR3 DNA: TGTGCCAGCATATACCAGTTTGAAGCTTTCTTT.

The CDR3 sequence: CSGAGGQGGDEQYF. In nucleotides, the CDR3 is TGCAGCGGGGCGGGTGGACAGGGAGGCGACGAGCAGTACTTC. V and J are TRBV29-1 and TRBJ2-7, with TRBD1 matching 8 bases. The CDR3 covers 14 residues. Germline CDR1 SQVTM, CDR2 ANQGSEA. V was pared by 7 bases and J by 5 bases, with 13 bases of the junction left unmatched.

The chain employs TRBV6-6 and TRBJ1-1; D is unclear. Germline V lookup: CDR1 MNHNY, CDR2 SVGAGI (reference sequence). V lost 10 bases, J lost 1 base, and 10 bases lay in between. The CDR3 spans 12 residues. Here the CDR3 reads CATSRKNTEAFF. Written as DNA, the CDR3 is TGTGCCACCTCCAGGAAGAACACTGAAGCTTTCTTT.

This chain connects TRBV18 to TRBJ2-2; 15 bases are shared with TRBD2. The CDR3 runs to 17 residues. Looked up from germline, CDR1 is KGHSH and CDR2 is LQKENI. J gave up 4 bases and V 3 bases, and 3 bases lay outside the gene matches. Here the CDR3 reads CASSPGLAGGITGELFF. The DNA of the CDR3 is TGTGCCAGCTCACCGGGACTAGCGGGAGGTATCACCGGGGAGCTGTTTTTT.

The J gene is TRBJ1-3, the V gene TRBV9, with no clear D. CDR1 and CDR2 (germline): SGDLS, YYNGEE. Deletions cut 0 bases from V and 4 bases from J, with 11 bases between. This CDR3 is 15 amino acids long. For the CDR3, the DNA is TGTGCCAGCAGCGTAGACTTGTTCTCCGGAAACACCATATATTTT. Translating gives CASSVDLFSGNTIYF.

The V call is TRBV25-1, the J call TRBJ2-7, with D possibly TRBD1 on 7 matching bases. The CDR3 has 15 amino acids. Germline-derived CDR1 and CDR2 are MGHDK and SYGVNS. Trimming took off 1 base at V and 4 bases at J, with 14 bases between the two ends. The CDR3 protein is CASSEFGGTAYEQYF. The CDR3 DNA sequence: TGTGCCAGCAGTGAATTCGGCGGGACAGCGTACGAGCAGTACTTC.

The J gene is TRBJ2-5, the V gene TRBV2; D is undetermined. Germline CDR1 and CDR2: SNHLY and FYNNEI. This CDR3 comprises 12 residues. The germline V and J ends were trimmed by 5 bases and 3 bases, with 7 bases remaining between them. This CDR3 reads CASSYTEETQYF. The CDR3 DNA sequence: TGTGCCAGCAGTTACACAGAAGAGACCCAGTACTTC. The full variable domain, its missing parts supplied by reference TRBV2 and TRBJ2-5, is EPEVTQTPSHQVTQMGQEVILRCVPISNHLYFYWYRQILGQKVEFLVSFYNNEISEKSEIFDDQFSVERPDGSNFTLKIRSTKLEDSAMYFCASSYTEETQYFGPGTRLLVL.

V usage is TRBV27 and J usage is TRBJ2-5, with 12 bases matching TRBD2. In germline, CDR1 is MNHEY, CDR2 SMNVEV (reference sequence). This CDR3 comprises 15 residues. J gave up 3 bases and V 8 bases, and 7 bases lay outside the gene matches. This CDR3 reads CASRTSGKAKETQYF. CDR3 coding DNA: TGTGCCAGCCGGACTAGCGGGAAGGCCAAAGAGACCCAGTACTTC.

CDR3 in DNA: TGTGCCAGCAGTGAAGAGTCCGTGGGTCTAGCGGGAAGGTATTTT. Translating it yields CASSEESVGLAGRYF. The rearrangement uses TRBV2 and TRBJ2-3; TRBD2 agrees at 9 bases. The J segment lost 14 bases and the V segment lost 1 base, leaving 13 bases of the junction unmatched. CDR1 SNHLY and CDR2 FYNNEI come from the germline V gene. This CDR3 spans 15 amino acids.

This CDR3 reads CASSVAMGANYGYTF. CDR3 sequence (DNA): TGTGCCAGCAGCGTAGCAATGGGAGCTAACTATGGCTACACCTTC. The chain recombines TRBV9 with TRBJ1-2; D is unresolved. This CDR3 has 15 residues. Germline lookup yields CDR1 SGDLS and CDR2 YYNGEE. With 0 bases removed from V and 0 bases from J, the gap between germline ends came to 9 bases. The complete variable domain, with remaining parts taken from reference TRBV9 and TRBJ1-2, reads DSGVTQTPKHLITATGQRVTLRCSPRSGDLSVYWYQQSLDQGLQFLIQYYNGEERAKGNILERFSAQQFPDLHSELNLSSLELGDSALYFCASSVAMGANYGYTFGSGTRLTVV.

This clone has a single count. V usage is TRBV4-1 and J usage is TRBJ1-3; the D is unclear. The CDR3 totals 19 residues. Between the trimmed V and J ends, which lost 0 bases and 0 bases, there was a span of 18 bases. Germline V lookup: CDR1 MGHRA, CDR2 YSYEKL. The DNA of the CDR3 is TGCGCCAGCAGCCAAGAGGTCAGAACCGTGATAAACTCTGGAAACACCATATATTTT. Encoded protein: CASSQEVRTVINSGNTIYF.

The rearrangement uses TRBV28 and TRBJ1-5; D gene uncertain. The germline V gene encodes CDR1 MDHEN and CDR2 SYDVKM. Trimming removed 5 bases at V and 2 bases at J, with 16 bases between. The CDR3 consists of 16 residues. In DNA, the CDR3 is TGTGCCAGCAGTGCGCCCTCCCGGGGAGGCAATCAGCCCCAGCATTTT. This translates into CASSAPSRGGNQPQHF.

The rearrangement links TRBV9 to TRBJ2-7; 10 bases match TRBD2. The V segment lost 4 bases and the J segment 2 bases; nucleotides outside the gene matches: 6. The CDR3 totals 15 residues. Germline V CDR1 and CDR2: SGDLS, YYNGEE. The CDR3 sequence: CASSIGLAETYEQYF. CDR3 nucleotides: TGTGCCAGCAGCATCGGACTAGCGGAGACCTACGAGCAGTACTTC.

This chain joins TRBV5-4 and TRBJ1-2; D is unresolved. Trimming took 2 bases from V and 5 from J, leaving 7 bases between them. This CDR3 is built from 12 residues. Germline loops: CDR1 SGHNT, CDR2 YYREEE (reference sequence). The chain's CDR3 is CASSFEKYGYTF. In DNA form, the CDR3 reads TGTGCCAGCAGCTTTGAGAAATATGGCTACACCTTC.

This chain uses TRBV7-9 with TRBJ2-5; tentative D call: TRBD2 (5 bases). V was shortened by 2 bases and J by 1 base, with 8 bases between the two germline ends. This CDR3 is 14 amino acids long. From germline, CDR1 is SEHNR and CDR2 FQNEAQ (reference sequence). CDR3 residues: CASSLPGSQETQYF. As DNA, the CDR3 is TGTGCCAGCAGCTTACCGGGGTCCCAAGAGACCCAGTACTTC.

This chain uses TRBV9 with TRBJ1-1; maybe TRBD1 (6 bases). Per germline, CDR1 SGDLS and CDR2 YYNGEE. The CDR3 covers 15 residues. With 4 bases removed from V and 1 base from J, the gap between germline ends came to 14 bases. DNA for the CDR3: TGTGCCAGCAGCCCGAGGGGACAACCGAACACTGAAGCTTTCTTT. Translated: CASSPRGQPNTEAFF.

V is TRBV2 and J is TRBJ2-7, with TRBD1 matching 10 bases. Germline V gene lookup returns CDR1 SNHLY and CDR2 FYNNEI. The ends lost 4 bases at V and 3 bases at J; junction bases unmatched: 3. The CDR3 loop spans 14 amino acids. The CDR3 spells CASSVGDRGYEQYF. Written as DNA, the CDR3 is TGTGCCAGCAGTGTCGGGGACAGGGGCTACGAGCAGTACTTC. The entire variable domain, with the rest obtained from reference TRBV2 and TRBJ2-7, is as follows: EPEVTQTPSHQVTQMGQEVILRCVPISNHLYFYWYRQILGQKVEFLVSFYNNEISEKSEIFDDQFSVERPDGSNFTLKIRSTKLEDSAMYFCASSVGDRGYEQYFGPGTRLTVT.

J is TRBJ2-7 and V is TRBV29-1; 14 bases fit TRBD2. The length of the CDR3 is 15 residues. Germline lookup yields CDR1 SQVTM and CDR2 ANQGSEA. Unmatched junction bases numbered 7, after V lost 4 bases and J lost 5 bases. The CDR3 nucleotides read TGCAGCGTTGCTGTCGGGACTAGCGGGAGCCACGAGCAGTACTTC. As protein: CSVAVGTSGSHEQYF.

This chain joins TRBV7-2 and TRBJ2-3; TRBD2 matches 10 bases. CDR1 and CDR2 (germline): SGHTA, FQGNSA. The CDR3 has 16 amino acids. V dropped 5 bases and J dropped 4; count of bases not matched to a gene: 9. This CDR3 is CASSPAGTSDADTQYF. DNA of the CDR3: TGTGCCAGCAGCCCAGCCGGGACTAGCGACGCAGATACGCAGTATTTT.